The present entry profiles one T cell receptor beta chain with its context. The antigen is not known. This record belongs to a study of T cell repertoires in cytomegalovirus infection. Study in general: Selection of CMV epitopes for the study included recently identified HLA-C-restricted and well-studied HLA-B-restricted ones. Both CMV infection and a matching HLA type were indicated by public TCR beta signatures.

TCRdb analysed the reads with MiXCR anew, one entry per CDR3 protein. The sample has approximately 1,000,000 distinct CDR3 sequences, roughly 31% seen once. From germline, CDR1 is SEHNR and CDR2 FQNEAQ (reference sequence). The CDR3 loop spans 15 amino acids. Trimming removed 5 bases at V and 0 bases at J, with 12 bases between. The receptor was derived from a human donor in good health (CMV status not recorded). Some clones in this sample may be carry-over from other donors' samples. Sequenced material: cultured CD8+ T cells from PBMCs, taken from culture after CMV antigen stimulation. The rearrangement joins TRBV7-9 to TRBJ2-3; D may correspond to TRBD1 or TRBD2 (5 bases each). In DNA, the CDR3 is TGTGCCAGCAGCCCAGTCGGGGACAGCACAGATACGCAGTATTTT. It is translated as CASSPVGDSTDTQYF. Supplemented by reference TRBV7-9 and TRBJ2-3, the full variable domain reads DTGVSQNPRHKITKRGQNVTFRCDPISEHNRLYWYRQTLGQGPEFLTYFQNEAQLEKSRLLSDRFSAERPKGSFSTLEIQRTEQGDSAMYLCASSPVGDSTDTQYFGPGTRLTVL.